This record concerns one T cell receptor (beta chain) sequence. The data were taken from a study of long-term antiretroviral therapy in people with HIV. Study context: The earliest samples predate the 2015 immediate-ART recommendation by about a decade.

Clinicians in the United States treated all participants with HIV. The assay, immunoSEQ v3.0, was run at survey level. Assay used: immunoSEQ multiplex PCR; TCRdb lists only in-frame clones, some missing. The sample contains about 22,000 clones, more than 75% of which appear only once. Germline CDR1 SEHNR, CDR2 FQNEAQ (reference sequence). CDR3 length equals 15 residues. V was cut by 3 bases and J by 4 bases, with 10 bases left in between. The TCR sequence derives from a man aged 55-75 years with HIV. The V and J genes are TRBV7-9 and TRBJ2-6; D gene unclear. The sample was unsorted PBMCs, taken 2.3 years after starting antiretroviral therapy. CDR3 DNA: TGTGCCAGCAGCTTGTCGGGTGCCGGGGCCAACGTCCTGACTTTC. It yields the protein CASSLSGAGANVLTF.